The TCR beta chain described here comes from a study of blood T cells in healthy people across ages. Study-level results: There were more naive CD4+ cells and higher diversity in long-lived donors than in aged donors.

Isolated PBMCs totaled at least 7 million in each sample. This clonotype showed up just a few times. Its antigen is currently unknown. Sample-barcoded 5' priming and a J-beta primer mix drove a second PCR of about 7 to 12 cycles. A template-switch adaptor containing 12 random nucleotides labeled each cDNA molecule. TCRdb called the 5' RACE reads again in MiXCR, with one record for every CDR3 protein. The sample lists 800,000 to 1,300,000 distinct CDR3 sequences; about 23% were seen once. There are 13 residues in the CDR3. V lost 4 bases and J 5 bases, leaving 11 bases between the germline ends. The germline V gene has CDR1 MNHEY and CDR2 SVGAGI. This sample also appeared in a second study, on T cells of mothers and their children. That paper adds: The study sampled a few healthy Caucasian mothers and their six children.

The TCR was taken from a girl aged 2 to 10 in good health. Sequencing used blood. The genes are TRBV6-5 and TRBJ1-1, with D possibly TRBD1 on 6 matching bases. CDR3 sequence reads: CASSFAGQTEAFF. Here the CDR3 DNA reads TGTGCCAGCAGTTTTGCGGGACAAACTGAAGCTTTCTTT.